This T cell receptor beta chain appears in the sequencing data of a study of blood T cell repertoires in COVID-19 (dated by TCRdb to about 2020). Regarding the study in general: Samples from collaborators originated in the United States, Italy and Spain and spanned both the acute and convalescent phases of COVID-19. The material from the prospective study consisted of cDNA or gDNA derived from T cells, B-cell-depleted T cells, or PBMCs. Deeply sampled blood TCRbeta repertoires from subjects exposed to, actively infected with, or recovered from COVID-19 were included in the dataset. A freely available public database, intended as a resource for researchers studying the immune response to SARS-CoV-2, is where the repertoires were released. The samples were drawn from the first 160 participants of the ongoing ImmuneRACE study and from some 1,300 subjects provided by 6 global collaborators. A de-identified subject ID, COVID-19 status, age in years and sex were almost always included in the sample metadata. Where available, HLA class I and class II types were obtained from metadata supplied by the sample provider rather than from assay-based typing.

What the authors observed across the whole study: Clinical and demographic metadata were provided uncurated, with the amount varying by source and participant.

Trimming leaves V shorter by 3 bases and J shorter by 4 bases, with the junction holding 6 bases beyond the gene matches. Per the germline V gene, SGHRS is the CDR1 and YFSETQ is the CDR2. Measured from the cysteine to the phenylalanine, the CDR3 is 14 residues long. Only the CDR3 region is kept as DNA, spanning 42 bases read in frame from base 1. Concerning this clone itself: Its antigen is unknown. Base qualities are not recorded, but no much larger clone differs from it by a single base.

The immunoSEQ Assay, a bias-controlled multiplex PCR, was used to amplify TCRbeta CDR3 regions from genomic DNA. The study's own analysis went as follows. Nucleated cell counts per sample were estimated from amplification of reference gene primers within the assay. To quantify the absolute abundance of each unique TCRbeta CDR3 rearrangement, sequence reads were collapsed and filtered. Productive Simpson clonality was computed per sample as the square root of Simpson's diversity index over productive rearrangements. TCRdb took over this immuneACCESS table, retaining in-frame rearrangements with V and J assigned. Such tables are incomplete; in checked studies, under half of the missing clones stem from an unresolved V gene, and the remainder is unexplained. That table gives V, J and clone size, and the DNA gave D and trimming. The sample records about 150,000 clones, around 87% of which are singletons. The top ten constitute 10% to 15% of the sample.

One collaborating source in Seattle enrolled patients while the patients were actively infected and followed the patients over time throughout the course of disease. Whole blood was collected in K2EDTA tubes by collaborating institutions according to the institutions' own protocols. For TCRbeta analysis, collaborator samples were shipped as frozen whole blood, as isolated PBMCs, or as DNA extracted from either sample type. The V and J segments used are TRBV5-1 and TRBJ2-5, with 7 bases in between that match TRBD1. The sequence was collected from a young man with COVID-19, enrolled during active disease. The sample consisted of peripheral blood. The DNA sequence is given as TGCGCCAGCAGCTGGACAGGTGGAGTAGAGACCCAGTACTTC. Translated, this is CASSWTGGVETQYF.